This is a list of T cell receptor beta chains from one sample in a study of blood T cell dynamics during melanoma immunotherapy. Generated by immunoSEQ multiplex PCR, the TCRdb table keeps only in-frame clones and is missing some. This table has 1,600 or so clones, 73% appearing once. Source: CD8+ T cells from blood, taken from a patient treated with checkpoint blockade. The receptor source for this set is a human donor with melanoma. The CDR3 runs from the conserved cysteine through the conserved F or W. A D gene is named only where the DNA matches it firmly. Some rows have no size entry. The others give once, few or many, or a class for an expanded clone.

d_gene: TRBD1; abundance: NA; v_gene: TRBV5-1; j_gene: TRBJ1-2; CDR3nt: TGCGCCAGCAGCTGGGGGACAGGGTCTATTGAAAACTATGGCTACACCTTC; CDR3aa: CASSWGTGSIENYGYTF
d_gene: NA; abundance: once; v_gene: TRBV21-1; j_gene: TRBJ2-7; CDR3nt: TGTGCCAGCAGCAAACCTGGACTAGCGGGAACCTACGAGCAGTACTTC; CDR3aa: CASSKPGLAGTYEQYF
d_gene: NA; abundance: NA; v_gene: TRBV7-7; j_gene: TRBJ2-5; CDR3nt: TGTGCTAGCAGCTTAGTTCCCAATCCAGGGACCCAGTACTTC; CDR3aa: CASSLVPNPGTQYF
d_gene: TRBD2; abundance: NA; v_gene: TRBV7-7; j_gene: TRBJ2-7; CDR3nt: TGTGCTAGCAGCCCTGGGGGGGTTTCCTACGAGCAGTACTTC; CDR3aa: CASSPGGVSYEQYF
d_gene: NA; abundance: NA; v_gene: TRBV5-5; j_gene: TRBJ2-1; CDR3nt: TGTGCCAGCAGCTTTAGCGGATCCGACTCCTACAATGAGCAGTTCTTC; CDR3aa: CASSFSGSDSYNEQFF
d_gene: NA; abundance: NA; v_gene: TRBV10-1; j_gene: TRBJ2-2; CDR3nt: TGCGCCAGCAGGGCTCAAAAATACACCGGGGAGCTGTTTTTT; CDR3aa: CASRAQKYTGELFF
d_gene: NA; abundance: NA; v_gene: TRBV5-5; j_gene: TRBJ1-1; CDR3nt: TGTGCCAGCAGCTTAAACCGAATGAACACTGAAGCTTTCTTT; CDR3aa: CASSLNRMNTEAFF
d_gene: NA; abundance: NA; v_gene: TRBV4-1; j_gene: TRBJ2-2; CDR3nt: TGCGCCAGCAGCCCTTTAGACAACACCGGGGAGCTGTTTTTT; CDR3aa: CASSPLDNTGELFF
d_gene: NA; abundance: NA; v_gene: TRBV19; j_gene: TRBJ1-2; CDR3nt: TGTGCCAGTAGTTGGACGGCGTCGCCAGATGGCTACACCTTC; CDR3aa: CASSWTASPDGYTF
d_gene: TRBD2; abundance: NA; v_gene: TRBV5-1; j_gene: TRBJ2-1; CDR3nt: TGCGCCAGCAGCTTGGCGGCTAGCGGGTACCTCTACAATGAGCAGTTCTTC; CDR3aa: CASSLAASGYLYNEQFF
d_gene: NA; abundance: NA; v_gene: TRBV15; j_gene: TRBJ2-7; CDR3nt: TGTGCCACCAGCAGAGACAGGGCCCACGAGCAGTACTTC; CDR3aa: CATSRDRAHEQYF
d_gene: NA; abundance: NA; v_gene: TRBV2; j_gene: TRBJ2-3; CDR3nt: TGTGCCAGCCAAGGGCTGAGCACAGATACGCAGTATTTT; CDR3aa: CASQGLSTDTQYF
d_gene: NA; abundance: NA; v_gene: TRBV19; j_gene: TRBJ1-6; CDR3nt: TGTGCCAGTAGTACCTCCGGGCTTAATTCACCCCTCCACTTT; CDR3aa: CASSTSGLNSPLHF
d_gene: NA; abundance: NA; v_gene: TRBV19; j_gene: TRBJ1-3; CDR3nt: TGTGCCAGTAGTCTCCGGCAGGTCCGGAGAAACACCATATATTTT; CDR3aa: CASSLRQVRRNTIYF
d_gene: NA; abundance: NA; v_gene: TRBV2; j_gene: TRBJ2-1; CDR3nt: TGTGCCAGCAGTGCTTATAGCGACAATGAGCAGTTCTTC; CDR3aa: CASSAYSDNEQFF
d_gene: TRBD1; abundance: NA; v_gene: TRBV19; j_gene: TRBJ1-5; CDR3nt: TGTGCCAGTAGTATATGGACAGGTCGAAATCAGCCCCAGCATTTT; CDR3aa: CASSIWTGRNQPQHF